This T cell receptor (beta chain) appears in the sequencing data of a study of blood T cell repertoires in COVID-19 (dated by TCRdb to between 2020 and 2021). Regarding the study in general: The collaborator samples originated in the United States, Italy and Spain and spanned the acute and convalescent phases of COVID-19. The material from the prospective study consisted of cDNA or gDNA derived from T cells, B-cell-depleted T cells, or PBMCs. Subjects who had been exposed to COVID-19, were actively infected with it, or had recovered from it provided the deeply sampled blood TCRbeta repertoires that made up the dataset. The repertoires were released in a freely available public database intended as a resource for research on the immune response to SARS-CoV-2. Samples were obtained from the ongoing ImmuneRACE study (first 160 participants) and from about 1,300 subjects provided by 6 global collaborators. Sample metadata almost always included a de-identified subject ID, COVID-19 status, age in years and sex. Where available, HLA class I and class II types were obtained from metadata supplied by the sample provider rather than from assay-based typing. Findings and caveats that apply to the study as a whole: The quantity of clinical and demographic metadata differed by source and by participant and was supplied without curation.

According to the germline V gene, CDR1 reads MDHEN and CDR2 reads SYDVKM. The cysteine opens and the phenylalanine closes a CDR3 of 15 amino acids. Only the CDR3 portion is preserved as DNA: 45 bases, with reading frame beginning at the first base. The trim is 10 bases for V and 5 bases for J, with a gap of 18 bases between the germline ends. Whole blood was collected in K2EDTA tubes by collaborating institutions according to the institutions' own protocols. For TCRbeta analysis, collaborators shipped samples as frozen whole blood, isolated PBMCs, or DNA extracted from either of those sample types. TCRbeta CDR3 regions were amplified from genomic DNA by means of the immunoSEQ Assay, a bias-controlled multiplex PCR. The published analysis was carried out like this. The number of nucleated cells in each sample was estimated from the amplification of reference gene primers within the assay. To quantify the absolute abundance of each unique TCRbeta CDR3 rearrangement, sequence reads were collapsed and filtered. For each sample, productive Simpson clonality was calculated as the square root of Simpson's diversity index across productive rearrangements. Held by TCRdb, this immuneACCESS table contains in-frame sequences only and omits some clones. Under half of the omission traces to an unresolved V gene where checked; the cause of the rest is unknown. Clone size and the V and J calls come from that table; the DNA yielded D and trimming. This sample lists roughly 120,000 clones; approximately 65% were detected once. More than 7.5% of the sample is taken by the ten largest.

About this clone itself: The specificity of this receptor is unknown. Within one base of it there is no much larger clone, and no base qualities were kept.

In this chain, TRBV28 is recombined with TRBJ1-6, with the D segment identity uncertain. Sequences were obtained from peripheral blood. This receptor was obtained from a woman in her fifties or sixties with acute or convalescent COVID-19. The CDR3 protein: CATPSGTANNSPLHF. At the DNA level, the sequence is TGTGCCACTCCTAGTGGCACTGCCAATAATTCACCCCTCCACTTT.